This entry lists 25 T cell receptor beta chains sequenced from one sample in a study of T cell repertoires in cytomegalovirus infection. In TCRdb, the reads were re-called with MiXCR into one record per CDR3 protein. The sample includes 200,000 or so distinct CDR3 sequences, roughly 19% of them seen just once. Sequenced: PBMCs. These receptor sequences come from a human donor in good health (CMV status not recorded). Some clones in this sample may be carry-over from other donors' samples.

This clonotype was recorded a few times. The CDR3 protein is CSARDGDGYTF. The CDR3 nucleotides read TGCAGTGCTAGAGATGGGGATGGCTACACCTTC. The chain couples TRBV20-1 to TRBJ1-2; no definite D call. Germline V gene sequence: CDR1 DFQATT, CDR2 SNEGSKA (reference sequence). V lost 0 bases and J 6 bases, leaving 5 bases between the germline ends. The CDR3 runs to 11 residues.

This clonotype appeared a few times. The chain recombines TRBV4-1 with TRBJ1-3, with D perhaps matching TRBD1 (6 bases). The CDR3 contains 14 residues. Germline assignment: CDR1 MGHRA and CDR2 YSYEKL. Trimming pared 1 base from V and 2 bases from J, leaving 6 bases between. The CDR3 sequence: CASSQAGAGNTIYF. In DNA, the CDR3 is TGCGCCAGCAGCCAAGCAGGGGCTGGAAACACCATATATTTT.

In DNA, the CDR3 is TGTGCCAGCAGCACCGGCCCCCAGCGTGAGCAGTTCTTC. Translation: CASSTGPQREQFF. The chain links TRBV2 to TRBJ2-1; D call uncertain. The germline V and J ends were trimmed by 6 bases and 9 bases, with 15 bases remaining between them. Germline V lookup: CDR1 SNHLY, CDR2 FYNNEI. This CDR3 comprises 13 residues.

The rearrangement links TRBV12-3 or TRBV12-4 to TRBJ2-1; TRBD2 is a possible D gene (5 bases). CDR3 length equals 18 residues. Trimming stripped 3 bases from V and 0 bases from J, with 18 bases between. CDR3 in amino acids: CASSFSDVTPSSYNEQFF. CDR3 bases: TGTGCCAGCAGTTTTAGCGATGTAACCCCGAGCTCCTACAATGAGCAGTTCTTC.

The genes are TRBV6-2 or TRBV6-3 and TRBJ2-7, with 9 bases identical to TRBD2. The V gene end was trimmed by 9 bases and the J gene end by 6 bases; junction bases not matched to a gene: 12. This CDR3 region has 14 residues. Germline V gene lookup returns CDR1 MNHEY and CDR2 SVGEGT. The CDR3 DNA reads TGTGCCAGTAGGGTTAGCGGGAGTCTCGGCGAGCAGTACTTC. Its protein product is CASRVSGSLGEQYF.

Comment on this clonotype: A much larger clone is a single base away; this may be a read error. In DNA, the CDR3 is TGTGCCAGCAGTAGTAATGAAAACCTGTTTTTT. Translation gives CASSSNENLFF. V gene TRBV12-3 or TRBV12-4 combines with J gene TRBJ1-4; unclear D gene. The CDR3 loop spans 11 amino acids.

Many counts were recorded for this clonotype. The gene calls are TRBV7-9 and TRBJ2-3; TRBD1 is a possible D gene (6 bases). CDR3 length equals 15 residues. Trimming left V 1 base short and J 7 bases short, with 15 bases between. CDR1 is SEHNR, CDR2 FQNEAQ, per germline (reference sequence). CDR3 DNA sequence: TGTGCCAGCAGCTTAGATAGGGACACGGCACATACGCAGTATTTT. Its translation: CASSLDRDTAHTQYF.

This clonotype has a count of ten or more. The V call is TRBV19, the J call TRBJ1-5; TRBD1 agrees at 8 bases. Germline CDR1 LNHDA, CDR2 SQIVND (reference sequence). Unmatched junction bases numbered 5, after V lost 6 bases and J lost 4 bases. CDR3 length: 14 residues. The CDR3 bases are TGTGCCAGTAGGACGGACAGGGCTAATCAGCCCCAGCATTTT. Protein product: CASRTDRANQPQHF. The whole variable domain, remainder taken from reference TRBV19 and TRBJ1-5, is DGGITQSPKYLFRKEGQNVTLSCEQNLNHDAMYWYRQDPGQGLRLIYYSQIVNDFQKGDIAEGYSVSREKKESFPLTVTSAQKNPTAFYLCASRTDRANQPQHFGDGTRLSIL.

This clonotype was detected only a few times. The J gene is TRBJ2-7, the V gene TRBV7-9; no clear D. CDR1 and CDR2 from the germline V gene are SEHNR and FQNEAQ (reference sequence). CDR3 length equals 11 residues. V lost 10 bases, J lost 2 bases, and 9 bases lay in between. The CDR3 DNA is TGTGCCAAGAGGCCGGCCTACGAGCAGTACTTC. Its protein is CAKRPAYEQYF.

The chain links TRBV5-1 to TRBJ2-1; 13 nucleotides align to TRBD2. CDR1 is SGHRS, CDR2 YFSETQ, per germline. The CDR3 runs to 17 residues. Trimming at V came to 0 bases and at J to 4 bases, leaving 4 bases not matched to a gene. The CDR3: CASSLETSGGRYNEQFF. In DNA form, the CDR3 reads TGCGCCAGCAGCTTGGAGACTAGCGGGGGGCGATACAATGAGCAGTTCTTC.

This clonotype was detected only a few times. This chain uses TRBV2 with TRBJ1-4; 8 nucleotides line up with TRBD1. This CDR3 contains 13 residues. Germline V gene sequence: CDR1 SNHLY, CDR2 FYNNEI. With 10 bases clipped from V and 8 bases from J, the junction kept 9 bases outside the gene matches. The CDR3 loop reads CATQDRVREKLFF. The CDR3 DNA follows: TGTGCCACCCAGGACAGGGTTCGGGAAAAACTGTTTTTT.

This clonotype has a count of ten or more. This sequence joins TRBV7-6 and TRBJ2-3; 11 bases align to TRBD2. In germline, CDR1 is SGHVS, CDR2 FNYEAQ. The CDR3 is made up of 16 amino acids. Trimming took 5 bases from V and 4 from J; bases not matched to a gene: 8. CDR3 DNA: TGTGCCAGCAGCCTGATGGTAGCGGGGGGGGCAGATACGCAGTATTTT. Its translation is CASSLMVAGGADTQYF.

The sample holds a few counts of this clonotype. CDR3 amino acids: CASRRQAAIPFF. The CDR3 bases are TGTGCCAGCAGACGTCAGGCCGCGATCCCGTTCTTC. The chain links TRBV5-6 to TRBJ2-1; D is unclear. Per the germline V gene, CDR1 is SGHDT and CDR2 is YYEEEE. The V end lost 5 bases, the J end lost 15 bases, and 18 bases lay between the germline ends. The CDR3 length is 12 residues.

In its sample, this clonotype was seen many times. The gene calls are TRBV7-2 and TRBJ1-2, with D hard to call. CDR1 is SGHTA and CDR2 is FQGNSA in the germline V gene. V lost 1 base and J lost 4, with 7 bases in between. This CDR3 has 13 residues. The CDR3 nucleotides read TGTGCCAGCAGCTTAGGACGGTTCTATGGCTACACCTTC. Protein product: CASSLGRFYGYTF.

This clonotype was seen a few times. The CDR3 bases are TGTGCCAGCAGACTAGCGGGAGGGAGTTACAATGAGCAGTTCTTC. Amino acids: CASRLAGGSYNEQFF. This chain uses TRBV6-2 or TRBV6-3 with TRBJ2-1; 13 nucleotides line up with TRBD2. V lost 6 bases to trimming and J lost 4 bases; unmatched junction nucleotides: 3. The CDR3 spans 15 residues. The germline gives CDR1 MNHEY, CDR2 SVGEGT.

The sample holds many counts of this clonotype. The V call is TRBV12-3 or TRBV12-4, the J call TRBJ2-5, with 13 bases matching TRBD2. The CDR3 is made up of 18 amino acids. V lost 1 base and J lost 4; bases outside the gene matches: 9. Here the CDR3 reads CASSLVFGTSGNGETQYF. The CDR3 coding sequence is TGTGCCAGCAGTTTAGTATTCGGGACTAGCGGGAATGGAGAGACCCAGTACTTC.

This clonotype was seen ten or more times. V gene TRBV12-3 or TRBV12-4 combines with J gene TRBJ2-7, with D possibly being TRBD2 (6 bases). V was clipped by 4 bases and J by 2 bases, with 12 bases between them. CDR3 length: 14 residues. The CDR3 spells CASSSRLVPYEQYF. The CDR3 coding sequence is TGTGCCAGCAGTTCTCGACTAGTACCCTACGAGCAGTACTTC.

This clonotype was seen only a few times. In DNA form, the CDR3 reads TGTGCCAGCAGGGACCGAGAGACCCAGTACTTC. Residues: CASRDRETQYF. This chain uses TRBV12-3 or TRBV12-4 with TRBJ2-5, with D unresolved. Trimming shortened V by 6 bases and J by 4 bases, and 6 bases separated the two germline ends. There are 11 residues in the CDR3.

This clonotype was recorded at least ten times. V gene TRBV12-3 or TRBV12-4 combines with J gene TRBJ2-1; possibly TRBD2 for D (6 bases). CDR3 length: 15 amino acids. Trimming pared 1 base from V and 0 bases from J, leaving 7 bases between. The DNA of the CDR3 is TGTGCCAGCAGTTTAGAGGGACTCTCCTACAATGAGCAGTTCTTC. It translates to CASSLEGLSYNEQFF.

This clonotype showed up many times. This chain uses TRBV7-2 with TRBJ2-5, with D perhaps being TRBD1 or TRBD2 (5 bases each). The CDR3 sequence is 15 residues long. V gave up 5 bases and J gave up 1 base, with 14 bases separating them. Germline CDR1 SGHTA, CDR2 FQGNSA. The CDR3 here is CASSRDRLSQETQYF. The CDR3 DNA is TGTGCCAGCAGCCGGGACCGATTGTCCCAAGAGACCCAGTACTTC.

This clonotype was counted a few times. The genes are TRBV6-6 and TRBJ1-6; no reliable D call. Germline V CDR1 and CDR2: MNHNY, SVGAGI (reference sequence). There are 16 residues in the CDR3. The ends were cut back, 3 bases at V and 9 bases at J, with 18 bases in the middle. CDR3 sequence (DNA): TGTGCCAGCAGTTATACCGGGCCACAGCTAGGTTCACCCCTCCACTTT. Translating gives CASSYTGPQLGSPLHF.

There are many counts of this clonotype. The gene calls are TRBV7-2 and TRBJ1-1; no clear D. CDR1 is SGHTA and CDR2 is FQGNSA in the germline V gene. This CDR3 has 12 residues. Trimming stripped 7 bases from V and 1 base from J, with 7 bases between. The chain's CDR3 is CASNWGNTEAFF. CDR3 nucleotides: TGTGCCAGCAACTGGGGGAACACTGAAGCTTTCTTT.

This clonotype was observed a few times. The CDR3 loop is CATSRTGGTDTQYF. CDR3 sequence (DNA): TGTGCCACCAGCAGGACAGGGGGAACAGATACGCAGTATTTT. V is TRBV15 and J is TRBJ2-3; 9 nucleotides match TRBD1. The CDR3 runs 14 residues. The V segment lost 3 bases and the J segment 3 bases; nucleotides outside the gene matches: 1. In germline, CDR1 is LNHNV, CDR2 YYDKDF (reference sequence). The full variable domain, its missing parts supplied by reference TRBV15 and TRBJ2-3, is DAMVIQNPRYQVTQFGKPVTLSCSQTLNHNVMYWYQQKSSQAPKLLFHYYDKDFNNEADTPDNFQSRRPNTSFCFLDIRSPGLGDTAMYLCATSRTGGTDTQYFGPGTRLTVL.

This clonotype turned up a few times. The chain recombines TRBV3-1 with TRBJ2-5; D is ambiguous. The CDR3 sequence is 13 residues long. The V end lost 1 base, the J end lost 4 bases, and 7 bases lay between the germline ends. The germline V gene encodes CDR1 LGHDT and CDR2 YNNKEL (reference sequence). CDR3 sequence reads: CASSQVPGETQYF. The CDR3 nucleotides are TGTGCCAGCAGCCAAGTTCCGGGAGAGACCCAGTACTTC.

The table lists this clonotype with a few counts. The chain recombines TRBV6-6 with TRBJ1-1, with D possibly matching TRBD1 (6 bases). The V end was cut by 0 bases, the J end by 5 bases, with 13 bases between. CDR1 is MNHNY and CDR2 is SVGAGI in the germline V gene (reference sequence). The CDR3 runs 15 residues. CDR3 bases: TGTGCCAGCAGTTACTCAGGGGGGCGGAGTACTGAAGCTTTCTTT. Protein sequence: CASSYSGGRSTEAFF.